This T cell receptor beta chain is drawn from a study of CD8 T cells in ankylosing spondylitis. Notes on the study in general: Clones linked to the disease showed a CD8+ phenotype. They occurred at relatively low frequencies in peripheral blood. Blood of patients with ankylosing spondylitis appeared to be characterized by a TCR beta motif of eight or nine highly homologous variants.

Notes on this clonotype: Its antigen is as yet unknown.

Quantitative 5'-RACE was performed with molecular barcodes, and it yielded the TCR beta libraries. TCRdb analysed the 5' RACE reads with MiXCR anew, one entry per CDR3 protein. Of about 750,000 distinct CDR3 sequences listed, under 20% are singletons. Trimming removed 0 bases at V and 5 bases at J, with 13 bases between. The germline gives CDR1 DFQATT, CDR2 SNEGSKA (reference sequence). CDR3 length: 14 amino acids. This TCR came from a male donor with ankylosing spondylitis. V and J are TRBV20-1 and TRBJ1-1; D remains unclear. Sequencing was performed on blood, either unsorted or a sorted T cell fraction (not recorded which). This chain's CDR3 is CSARDHRRGTEAFF. The CDR3 region has the DNA TGCAGTGCTAGAGATCATAGGCGCGGAACTGAAGCTTTCTTT.